The 9 T cell receptor beta chains below come from one sample, sequenced in a study of blood T cell repertoires in COVID-19 (dated by TCRdb to 2018 to 2021). Receptors were amplified or captured by the immunoSEQ multiplex PCR assay. TCRdb obtained this table from immuneACCESS and retained in-frame rearrangements with V and J assigned. These tables miss some clones; where compared with another copy, unresolved V genes account for less than half of the shortfall, and the remainder is unexplained. In all, the sample holds 150,000 to 200,000 clones, and 80% to 85% of those were seen once. Roughly 3% of the sample goes to the ten largest clones. The specimen was peripheral blood. These receptors were taken from a human donor with acute or convalescent COVID-19. The donor label of this sample is uncertain.

The chain recombines TRBV29-1 with TRBJ2-3; TRBD2 agrees at 8 bases. The CDR3 is 14 residues long. V was clipped by 5 bases and J by 1 base; unmatched bases: 5. The germline V gene encodes CDR1 SQVTM and CDR2 ANQGSEA. This CDR3 reads CSVPGGAGTDTQYF. The CDR3 coding sequence is TGCAGCGTTCCCGGGGGGGCCGGCACAGATACGCAGTATTTT.

The chain couples TRBV10-1 to TRBJ1-1; unclear D gene. Deletions cut 5 bases from V and 6 bases from J, with 4 bases between. The CDR3 has 10 amino acids. Germline CDR1 and CDR2: WNHNN and SYGVQD (reference sequence). CDR3 in DNA: TGCGCCAGCAGTTTCTCTGAAGCTTTCTTT. This translates into CASSFSEAFF.

This chain connects TRBV30 to TRBJ2-7, with a possible D match to TRBD2 (6 bases). The V end lost 2 bases, the J end lost 7 bases, and 18 bases lay between the germline ends. Germline CDR1 reads GTSNPN; CDR2 reads SVGIG (reference sequence). The CDR3 is 14 amino acids. CDR3 bases: TGTGCCTGGAGTCGGGGTAGCGGAGCGAGAGAGCAGTACTTC. Translating gives CAWSRGSGAREQYF.

The chain uses TRBV4-1 and TRBJ2-7; D might be TRBD1 (6 bases). Germline values: CDR1 MGHRA, CDR2 YSYEKL. V shed 3 bases and J shed 2 bases, with 17 bases lying between them. The CDR3 consists of 16 residues. The CDR3 DNA follows: TGCGCCAGCAGCCAGTCCTCCCAGGGGTCCGCCTACGAGCAGTACTTC. Protein sequence: CASSQSSQGSAYEQYF.

This clone appeared a single time. V gene TRBV5-1 combines with J gene TRBJ1-2, with D unclear. The CDR3 consists of 13 residues. Looked up from germline, CDR1 is SGHRS and CDR2 is YFSETQ. Trimming took off 0 bases at V and 3 bases at J, with 6 bases between the two ends. The CDR3 sequence: CASSLAGDYGYTF. In DNA, the CDR3 is TGCGCCAGCAGCTTGGCGGGTGACTATGGCTACACCTTC.

This chain joins TRBV7-3 and TRBJ2-1, with D possibly matching TRBD1 (6 bases). V shed 5 bases and J shed 6 bases, with 11 bases lying between them. The CDR3 is 13 residues long. Germline lookup yields CDR1 SGHTA and CDR2 FQGTGA. DNA of the CDR3: TGTGCCAGCAGCACTACAGGGAGCAATGAGCAGTTCTTC. It is translated as CASSTTGSNEQFF.

This rearrangement joins TRBV10-3 to TRBJ2-7; 8 positions match TRBD2. The trim removed 0 bases at V and 4 bases at J, leaving 8 bases unmatched. CDR3 length: 16 amino acids. Germline V gene lookup returns CDR1 ENHRY and CDR2 SYGVKD. Here the CDR3 DNA reads TGTGCCATCAGTGAGTCAGGGAACGGGGGGGGATACGAGCAGTACTTC. It specifies CAISESGNGGGYEQYF.

This sequence joins TRBV5-1 and TRBJ1-3; a possible D gene is TRBD1 (5 bases). Germline lookup yields CDR1 SGHRS and CDR2 YFSETQ. Between the trimmed V and J ends, which lost 0 bases and 4 bases, there was a span of 14 bases. The CDR3 has 16 amino acids. The CDR3 sequence: CASSLVEAQVGNTIYF. The CDR3 nucleotides read TGCGCCAGCAGCTTGGTAGAGGCACAGGTCGGAAACACCATATATTTT.

In this sample, this clone turned up a few times. V gene TRBV5-1 combines with J gene TRBJ1-3, with 8 bases lining up with TRBD1. The CDR3 spans 15 residues. Losses at the gene ends were 3 bases for V and 2 bases for J; bases not matched to a gene: 4. From germline, CDR1 is SGHRS and CDR2 YFSETQ. In nucleotides, the CDR3 is TGCGCCAGCAGCTATACAGGGGGAACTGGAAACACCATATATTTT. It translates to CASSYTGGTGNTIYF.